This T cell receptor (beta chain) was profiled in a study of T cell responses to AZD1222 COVID-19 vaccine. On this clone: Its antigen is unknown.

The V and J ends lost 6 bases and 2 bases, in that order; junction bases with no gene match: 4. There are 14 residues in the CDR3. Germline CDR1 is LNHDA and CDR2 is SQIVND (reference sequence). Profiling relied on immunoSEQ multiplex PCR, and the TCRdb table lists in-frame clones only, not all of them. This sample has some 130,000 clones, with roughly 90% found just once. Study results and limitations: A mostly white British donor set with more females was recruited, and clonal diversity was possibly underestimated. The number of AZD1222 recipients seropositive at baseline was only five to seven. Repertoire sampling was restricted to post-peak T cell response timepoints.

V gene TRBV19 combines with J gene TRBJ1-1; 9 nucleotides line up with TRBD1. This sequence was found in an adult in good health. The starting material was peripheral blood, obtained on day 0 of AZD1222 vaccination. The CDR3 is CASRLGQGNTEAFF. CDR3 in DNA: TGTGCCAGTAGGCTGGGACAGGGAAACACTGAAGCTTTCTTT.